Below, 7 T cell receptor beta chains from the same sample are listed, as sequenced in a study of blood T cell repertoires in COVID-19. Some clones are missing from TCRdb's copy, which holds only in-frame ones; the method was immunoSEQ multiplex PCR. This table holds around 190,000 clones, more than 85% found once. Sequencing was carried out using PBMCs or T cells enriched from blood (not recorded which). The source of these receptors is a woman aged 40-49 years in a cohort exposed to, infected with or recovered from COVID-19 (not recorded which).

This clone was seen just once. The chain employs TRBV5-8 and TRBJ2-7; 7 bases are shared with TRBD1. V lost 0 bases and J lost 0; bases outside the gene matches: 3. CDR1 and CDR2 (germline): SGHTS, YDEGEE. The CDR3 contains 15 residues. This CDR3 reads CASSLEGTASYEQYF. CDR3 sequence (DNA): TGTGCCAGCAGCTTGGAAGGGACAGCCTCCTACGAGCAGTACTTC.

This clone was seen only once. The chain carries TRBV11-2 and TRBJ1-1, with 7 bases identical to TRBD1. The CDR3 runs 13 residues. V lost 3 bases and J lost 5; bases outside the gene matches: 3. From germline, CDR1 is SGHAT and CDR2 FQNNGV. The CDR3 loop reads CASSFQGGTEAFF. CDR3 nucleotide sequence: TGTGCCAGCAGCTTTCAGGGGGGTACTGAAGCTTTCTTT.

The chain employs TRBV24-1 and TRBJ2-3, with 9 bases lining up with TRBD2. This CDR3 is 16 amino acids long. V shed 5 bases, J shed 5 bases, and the junction held 10 bases outside the gene matches. Germline V CDR1 and CDR2: KGHDR, SFDVKD. The CDR3 spells CATSAYLSGSGDTQYF. The DNA of the CDR3 is TGTGCCACCAGTGCCTACCTTAGCGGGAGTGGAGATACGCAGTATTTT.

This chain connects TRBV27 to TRBJ2-1; possibly TRBD2 for D (5 bases). Deletions cut 7 bases from V and 3 bases from J, with 10 bases between. The germline V gene has CDR1 MNHEY and CDR2 SMNVEV (reference sequence). CDR3 length: 13 amino acids. CDR3 sequence reads: CASTGLIYNEQFF. Written as DNA, the CDR3 is TGTGCCAGCACCGGACTTATCTACAATGAGCAGTTCTTC.

The CDR3 region has the DNA TGTGCCAGCAGTGTTTCGCCTAGCGGGAGATCGACCGGGGAGCTGTTTTTT. Protein: CASSVSPSGRSTGELFF. This rearrangement joins TRBV2 to TRBJ2-2; TRBD2 aligns across 10 bases. Germline V gives CDR1 SNHLY, CDR2 FYNNEI. V was clipped by 4 bases and J by 5 bases; unmatched bases: 10. The CDR3 extends over 17 amino acids.

This chain uses TRBV5-1 with TRBJ1-1; TRBD1 matches 10 bases. The germline gives CDR1 SGHRS, CDR2 YFSETQ. The ends lost 0 bases at V and 4 bases at J; junction bases unmatched: 9. This CDR3 region has 17 residues. The DNA for the CDR3 is TGCGCCAGCAGCTTGGGAGGGGGACAGGGGAGTAGCACTGAAGCTTTCTTT. It yields the protein CASSLGGGQGSSTEAFF.

This chain links TRBV11-3 with TRBJ2-1; possibly TRBD2 for D (5 bases). The CDR3 length is 15 residues. Germline CDR1 SGHNT, CDR2 YENEEA. V was clipped by 2 bases and J by 2 bases, with 10 bases between them. The CDR3 nucleotides are TGTGCCAGCAGCTTAACCCGGGGTGCCTACAATGAGCAGTTCTTC. This sequence encodes CASSLTRGAYNEQFF.